These 16 T cell receptor beta chains share one sample of origin, sequenced in a study of radiotherapy plus CTLA-4 blockade in lung cancer. The method was immunoSEQ multiplex PCR; TCRdb's version includes in-frame clones alone and lacks a portion of them. Of under 35,000 clones listed, 60% to 75% are singletons. The sequencing used peripheral blood, collected from a patient treated with radiotherapy plus ipilimumab. These receptors were obtained from a human donor with non-small cell lung cancer whose response to radiotherapy plus ipilimumab could not be evaluated.

Here the CDR3 DNA reads TGTGCCAGCAGTTACGACAGGGGTTCTGGAAACACCATATATTTT. Amino acid sequence: CASSYDRGSGNTIYF. The chain joins TRBV6-5 to TRBJ1-3, with 8 bases aligning to TRBD1. Germline assignment: CDR1 MNHEY and CDR2 SVGAGI. The CDR3 has 15 residues. V gave up 2 bases and J gave up 1 base; unmatched junction bases: 1.

V is TRBV18 and J is TRBJ2-4, with 8 positions matching TRBD1. Germline-derived CDR1 and CDR2 are KGHSH and LQKENI. With V trimmed by 2 bases and J by 7 bases, 4 bases remained unmatched. This CDR3 contains 14 residues. CDR3 amino acids: CASSPGNRGNIQYF. CDR3 DNA sequence: TGTGCCAGCTCACCAGGTAACAGGGGGAACATTCAGTACTTC.

This chain connects TRBV2 to TRBJ2-5, with TRBD2 matching 15 bases. The J segment lost 5 bases and the V segment lost 1 base, leaving 5 bases of the junction unmatched. Germline CDR1 is SNHLY and CDR2 is FYNNEI. The CDR3 sequence is 17 residues long. Here the CDR3 reads CASSEGTSGRAWETQYF. For the CDR3, the DNA is TGTGCCAGCAGTGAAGGGACTAGCGGGAGGGCTTGGGAGACCCAGTACTTC.

The count of this clone is one. This chain links TRBV11-2 with TRBJ2-7; 9 bases match TRBD1. There are 15 residues in the CDR3. The V gene end was trimmed by 5 bases and the J gene end by 0 bases; junction bases not matched to a gene: 5. The germline CDR1 and CDR2 sequences are SGHAT and FQNNGV. The CDR3 here is CASSPDRGFSYEQYF. Written as DNA, the CDR3 is TGTGCCAGCAGCCCTGACAGGGGGTTCTCCTACGAGCAGTACTTC. The full variable domain, its missing parts supplied by reference TRBV11-2 and TRBJ2-7, is EAGVAQSPRYKIIEKRQSVAFWCNPISGHATLYWYQQILGQGPKLLIQFQNNGVVDDSQLPKDRFSAERLKGVDSTLKIQPAKLEDSAVYLCASSPDRGFSYEQYFGPGTRLTVT.

The chain employs TRBV4-2 and TRBJ1-2; TRBD1 matches at 10 bases. Trimming took 1 base from V and 1 from J; bases not matched to a gene: 6. Germline V gene lookup returns CDR1 LGHNA and CDR2 YNFKEQ. The CDR3 sequence is 17 residues long. The CDR3 region has the DNA TGTGCCAGCAGCCAAGTCCCCAGGACAGGGGGTAACTATGGCTACACCTTC. It yields the protein CASSQVPRTGGNYGYTF.

This rearrangement joins TRBV18 to TRBJ2-1, with TRBD1 matching over 7 bases. J lost 0 bases, V lost 4 bases, and 9 bases had no gene match. The CDR3 spans 17 residues. CDR1 is KGHSH, CDR2 LQKENI, per germline. The CDR3 DNA reads as TGTGCCAGCTCACGAGGGGGCCGTCGGAGCTCCTACAATGAGCAGTTCTTC. The encoded protein is CASSRGGRRSSYNEQFF.

The V call is TRBV5-1, the J call TRBJ1-1, with 7 bases lining up with TRBD1. Looked up from germline, CDR1 is SGHRS and CDR2 is YFSETQ. The CDR3 loop spans 14 amino acids. V lost 4 bases, J lost 3 bases, and 6 bases stayed unmatched. CDR3 in DNA: TGCGCCAGCAGCCCCCTAACAGGGGACACTGAAGCTTTCTTT. Residues: CASSPLTGDTEAFF.

As DNA, the CDR3 is TGTGCCAGCAGTTTATATTCCTATACAGGCACAGATACGCAGTATTTT. It yields the protein CASSLYSYTGTDTQYF. The chain has TRBV27 and TRBJ2-3; no definite D call. CDR1 is MNHEY, CDR2 SMNVEV, per germline (reference sequence). CDR3 length equals 16 residues. V lost 1 base, J lost 1 base, and 12 bases lay in between.

This clone is labeled medium-sized. This chain connects TRBV28 to TRBJ1-2; 8 bases are a match to TRBD1. Unmatched junction bases numbered 11, after V lost 4 bases and J lost 7 bases. This CDR3 is 15 amino acids long. Germline V gene sequence: CDR1 MDHEN, CDR2 SYDVKM. The CDR3 here is CASSSPSGGPGGYTF. The CDR3 DNA reads as TGTGCCAGCAGTTCCCCGTCAGGGGGCCCGGGTGGCTACACCTTC.

The chain employs TRBV28 and TRBJ2-1, with 9 nucleotides matching TRBD2. The J segment lost 5 bases and the V segment lost 1 base, leaving 12 bases of the junction unmatched. Germline CDR1 and CDR2: MDHEN and SYDVKM. This CDR3 has 18 residues. CDR3 residues: CASSLSWFRGRGDNEQFF. In DNA, the CDR3 is TGTGCCAGCAGTTTATCATGGTTCCGCGGGAGGGGAGACAATGAGCAGTTCTTC.

About this clone itself: Other nucleotide sequences from this sample produce the same CDR3. V is TRBV2 and J is TRBJ2-7, with TRBD1 matching 8 bases. CDR1 is SNHLY and CDR2 is FYNNEI in the germline V gene. V shed 6 bases, J shed 0 bases, and the junction held 10 bases outside the gene matches. There are 16 residues in the CDR3. The CDR3 DNA follows: TGTGCCAGCAGCAAACCGACAGGGGCGAGCTCCTACGAGCAGTACTTC. It specifies CASSKPTGASSYEQYF.

V and J are TRBV6-1 and TRBJ2-3; 7 bases match TRBD2. CDR1 is MNHNS and CDR2 is SASEGT in the germline V gene. The CDR3 runs 15 residues. The V segment lost 3 bases and the J segment 3 bases; nucleotides outside the gene matches: 6. The CDR3 protein is CASSERERETDTQYF. CDR3 DNA: TGTGCCAGCAGTGAGCGGGAGAGGGAGACAGATACGCAGTATTTT.

The chain employs TRBV7-9 and TRBJ2-7; 8 nucleotides align to TRBD1. The CDR3 spans 14 residues. Germline loops: CDR1 SEHNR, CDR2 FQNEAQ (reference sequence). V was pared by 5 bases and J by 4 bases, with 7 bases of the junction left unmatched. The CDR3 sequence: CASSLWTGKYEQYF. Here the CDR3 DNA reads TGTGCCAGCAGCCTATGGACAGGGAAGTACGAGCAGTACTTC.

The CDR3 DNA reads as TGTGCCAGAGACCAAGCGGGAGACTCCTACAATGAGCAGTTCTTC. This encodes CARDQAGDSYNEQFF. V is TRBV2 and J is TRBJ2-1; 8 bases agree with TRBD2. CDR3 size: 15 residues. V was clipped by 9 bases and J by 0 bases; unmatched bases: 7. Germline CDR1 reads SNHLY; CDR2 reads FYNNEI.

This clone was seen a handful of times. The chain recombines TRBV28 with TRBJ2-3, with D perhaps TRBD1 (5 bases). Germline-derived CDR1 and CDR2 are MDHEN and SYDVKM. This CDR3 has 20 amino acids. The V and J ends lost 6 bases and 6 bases respectively, with 34 bases between them. The CDR3 loop reads CASRFREDLSTSHGMDTQYF. CDR3 DNA sequence: TGTGCCAGCAGGTTCAGGGAAGATTTGTCGACAAGTCACGGCATGGATACGCAGTATTTT.

The rearrangement uses TRBV11-2 and TRBJ2-1; D uncertain. V was shortened by 5 bases and J by 9 bases, with 20 bases between the two germline ends. The CDR3 runs to 15 residues. Germline CDR1 is SGHAT and CDR2 is FQNNGV. The CDR3 sequence is CASSNPSADRVEQFF. The CDR3, as DNA: TGTGCCAGCAGCAACCCGTCGGCTGATCGGGTTGAGCAGTTCTTC.